This TCR beta chain was identified during a study of cytomegalovirus exposure and HLA in healthy donors. The length of the CDR3 is 13 residues. V lost 8 bases to trimming and J lost 5 bases, with 15 bases between them. The germline gives CDR1 MDHEN, CDR2 SYDVKM. Concerning this clone: Its antigen remains unidentified.

The study ran its PCR with 60 Vbeta and 13 Jbeta primers. In the original processing: Among the unique TCR beta chains that a later analysis counted, 80 million to 100 million in all, 9.5 million to 11 million were shared. Assay used: immunoSEQ multiplex PCR; TCRdb lists only in-frame clones, some missing. V and J calls and clone size come straight from that table; D and trimming were deduced from the DNA. The data show 150,000 to 200,000 clones, 65% to 70% seen once. Study-level results: A cluster of highly shared sequence variants was likely a sequencing artifact.

The sequence was collected from a man aged 25 to 40 in good health and CMV-seropositive. The V gene is TRBV28, the J gene TRBJ1-1; the D is unclear. Sequenced material: PBMCs. As DNA, the CDR3 is TGTGCCAGCTTCGGTACAGAAAGGACTGAAGCTTTCTTT. Its translation is CASFGTERTEAFF.